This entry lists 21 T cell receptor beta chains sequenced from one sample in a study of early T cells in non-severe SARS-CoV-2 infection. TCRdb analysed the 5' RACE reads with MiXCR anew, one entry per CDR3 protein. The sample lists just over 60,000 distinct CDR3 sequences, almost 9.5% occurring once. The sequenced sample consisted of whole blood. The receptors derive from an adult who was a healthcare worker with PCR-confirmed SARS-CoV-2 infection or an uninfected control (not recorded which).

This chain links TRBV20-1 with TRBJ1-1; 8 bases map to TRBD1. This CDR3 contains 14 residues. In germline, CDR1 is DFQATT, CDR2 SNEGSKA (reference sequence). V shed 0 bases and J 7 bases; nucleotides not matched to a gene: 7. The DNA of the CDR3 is TGCAGTGCTAGAGATCCAGGGGGCTTTGATGAAGCTTTCTTT. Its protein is CSARDPGGFDEAFF.

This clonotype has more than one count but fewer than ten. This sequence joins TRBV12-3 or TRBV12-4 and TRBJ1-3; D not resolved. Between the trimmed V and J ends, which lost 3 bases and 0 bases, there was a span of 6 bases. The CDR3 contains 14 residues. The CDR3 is CASSFALSGNTIYF. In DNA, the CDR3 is TGTGCCAGCAGTTTCGCTCTCTCTGGAAACACCATATATTTT.

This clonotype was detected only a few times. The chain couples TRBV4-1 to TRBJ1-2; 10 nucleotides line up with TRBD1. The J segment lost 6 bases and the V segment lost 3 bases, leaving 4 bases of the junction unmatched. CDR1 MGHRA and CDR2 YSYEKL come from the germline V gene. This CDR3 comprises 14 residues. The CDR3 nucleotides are TGCGCCAGCAGCCAGCCCGGGACAGGGGATGGCTACACCTTC. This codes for CASSQPGTGDGYTF.

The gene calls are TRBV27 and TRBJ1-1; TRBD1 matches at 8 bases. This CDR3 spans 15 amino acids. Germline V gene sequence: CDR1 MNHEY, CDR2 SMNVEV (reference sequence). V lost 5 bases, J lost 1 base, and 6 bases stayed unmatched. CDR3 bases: TGTGCCAGCAGTCGCGGACAGGGACCGAACACTGAAGCTTTCTTT. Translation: CASSRGQGPNTEAFF.

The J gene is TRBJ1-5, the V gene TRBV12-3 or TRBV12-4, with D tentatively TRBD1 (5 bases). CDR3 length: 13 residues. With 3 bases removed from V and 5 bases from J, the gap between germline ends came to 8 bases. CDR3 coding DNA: TGTGCCAGCAGTTTTGACAGATATCAGCCCCAGCATTTT. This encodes CASSFDRYQPQHF.

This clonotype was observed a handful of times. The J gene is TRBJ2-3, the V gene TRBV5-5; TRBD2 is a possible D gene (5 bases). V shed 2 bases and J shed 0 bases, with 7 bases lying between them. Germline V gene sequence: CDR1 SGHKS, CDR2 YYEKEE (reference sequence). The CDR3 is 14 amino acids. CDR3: CASSFGISTDTQYF. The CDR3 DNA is TGTGCCAGCAGCTTCGGGATTAGCACAGATACGCAGTATTTT. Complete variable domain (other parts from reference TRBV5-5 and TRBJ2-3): DAGVTQSPTHLIKTRGQQVTLRCSPISGHKSVSWYQQVLGQGPQFIFQYYEKEERGRGNFPDRFSARQFPNYSSELNVNALLLGDSALYLCASSFGISTDTQYFGPGTRLTVL.

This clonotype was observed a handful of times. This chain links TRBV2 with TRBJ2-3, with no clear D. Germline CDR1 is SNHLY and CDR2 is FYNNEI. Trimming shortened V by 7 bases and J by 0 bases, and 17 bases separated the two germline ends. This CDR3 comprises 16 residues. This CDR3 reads CASILRVGLSTDTQYF. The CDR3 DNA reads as TGTGCCAGCATTCTACGGGTGGGGTTAAGCACAGATACGCAGTATTTT.

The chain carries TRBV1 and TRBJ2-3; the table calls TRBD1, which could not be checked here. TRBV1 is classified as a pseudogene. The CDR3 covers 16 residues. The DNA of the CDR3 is TGCACCAGCCTCGATCGTCGGGGGGACCGCACAGATACGCAGTATTTT. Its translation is CTSLDRRGDRTDTQYF.

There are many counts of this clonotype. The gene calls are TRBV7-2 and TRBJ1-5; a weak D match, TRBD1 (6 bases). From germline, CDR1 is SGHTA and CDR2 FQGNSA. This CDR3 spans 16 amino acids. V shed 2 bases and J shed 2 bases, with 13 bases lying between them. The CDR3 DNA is TGTGCCAGCAGCTTATGGGTGGGGGCTGGCAATCAGCCCCAGCATTTT. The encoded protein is CASSLWVGAGNQPQHF. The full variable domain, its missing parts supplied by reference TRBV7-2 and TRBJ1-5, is GAGVSQSPSNKVTEKGKDVELRCDPISGHTALYWYRQSLGQGLEFLIYFQGNSAPDKSGLPSDRFSAERTGGSVSTLTIQRTQQEDSAVYLCASSLWVGAGNQPQHFGDGTRLSIL.

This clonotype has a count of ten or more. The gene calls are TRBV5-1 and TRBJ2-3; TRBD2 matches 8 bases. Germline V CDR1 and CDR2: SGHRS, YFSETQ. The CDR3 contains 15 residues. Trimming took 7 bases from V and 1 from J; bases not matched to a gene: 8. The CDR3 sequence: CASAHSGAGTDTQYF. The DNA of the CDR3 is TGCGCCAGCGCTCATAGCGGGGCCGGCACAGATACGCAGTATTTT.

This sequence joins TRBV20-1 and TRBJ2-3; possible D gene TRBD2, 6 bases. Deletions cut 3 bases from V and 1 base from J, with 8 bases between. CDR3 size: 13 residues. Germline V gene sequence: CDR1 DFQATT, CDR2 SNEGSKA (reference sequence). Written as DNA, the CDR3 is TGCAGTGCTAGGCCGGGGGGCACAGATACGCAGTATTTT. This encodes CSARPGGTDTQYF.

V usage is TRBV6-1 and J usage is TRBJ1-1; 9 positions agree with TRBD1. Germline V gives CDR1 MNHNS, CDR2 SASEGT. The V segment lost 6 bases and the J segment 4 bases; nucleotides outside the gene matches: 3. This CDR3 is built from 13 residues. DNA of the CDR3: TGTGCCAGCAGACAGGGGGCAGGCACTGAAGCTTTCTTT. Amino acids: CASRQGAGTEAFF.

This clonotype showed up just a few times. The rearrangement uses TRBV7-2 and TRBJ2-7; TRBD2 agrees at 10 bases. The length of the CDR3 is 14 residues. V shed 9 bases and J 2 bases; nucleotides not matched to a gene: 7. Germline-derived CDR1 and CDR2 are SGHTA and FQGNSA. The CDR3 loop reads CASPSGGAPYEQYV. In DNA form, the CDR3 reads TGTGCCAGTCCCAGCGGGGGGGCTCCCTACGAGCAGTACGTC.

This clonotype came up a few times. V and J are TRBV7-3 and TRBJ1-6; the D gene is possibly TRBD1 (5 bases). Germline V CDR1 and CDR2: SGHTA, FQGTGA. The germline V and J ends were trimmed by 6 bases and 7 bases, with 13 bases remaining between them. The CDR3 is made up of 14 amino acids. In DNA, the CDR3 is TGTGCCAGCAGGCGGACAACCGCCAATTCACCCCTCCACTTT. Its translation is CASRRTTANSPLHF.

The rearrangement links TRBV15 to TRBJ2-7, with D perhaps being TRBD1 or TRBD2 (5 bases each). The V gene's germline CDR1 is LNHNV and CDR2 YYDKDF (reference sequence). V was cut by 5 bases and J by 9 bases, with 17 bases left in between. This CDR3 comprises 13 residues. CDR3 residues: CATSEGLSGGQYV. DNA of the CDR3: TGTGCCACCAGCGAGGGGTTGTCAGGTGGGCAGTACGTC.

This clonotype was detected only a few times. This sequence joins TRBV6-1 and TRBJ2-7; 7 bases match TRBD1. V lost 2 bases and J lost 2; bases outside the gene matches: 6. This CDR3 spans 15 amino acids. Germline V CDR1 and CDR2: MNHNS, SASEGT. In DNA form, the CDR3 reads TGTGCCAGCAGTGAAATGACAGGGAGAGCCTACGAGCAGTACGTC. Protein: CASSEMTGRAYEQYV.

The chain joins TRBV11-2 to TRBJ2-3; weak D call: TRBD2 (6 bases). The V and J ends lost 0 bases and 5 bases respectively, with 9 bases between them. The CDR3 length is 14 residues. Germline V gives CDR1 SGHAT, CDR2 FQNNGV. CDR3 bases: TGTGCCAGCAGCTTAGAGAGGCGGGAAGATACGCAGTATTTT. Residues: CASSLERREDTQYF.

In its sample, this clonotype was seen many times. The DNA for the CDR3 is TGTGCCAGTAGTATTTTTCCGGGGGACGAGCAGTACGTC. It yields the protein CASSIFPGDEQYV. The chain recombines TRBV19 with TRBJ2-7; a possible D gene is TRBD2 (6 bases). The CDR3 runs 13 residues. V was clipped by 3 bases and J by 5 bases, with 11 bases between them. Germline V gene sequence: CDR1 LNHDA, CDR2 SQIVND (reference sequence).

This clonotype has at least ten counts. CDR3 DNA: TGTGCCAGCAGCTGGGTATCGGGGGGTTACAATGAGCAGTTCTTC. Amino acids: CASSWVSGGYNEQFF. The V and J genes are TRBV7-8 and TRBJ2-1; TRBD2 matches at 7 bases. Germline values: CDR1 SGHVS, CDR2 FQNEAQ. V was clipped by 4 bases and J by 4 bases; unmatched bases: 7. This CDR3 has 15 amino acids.

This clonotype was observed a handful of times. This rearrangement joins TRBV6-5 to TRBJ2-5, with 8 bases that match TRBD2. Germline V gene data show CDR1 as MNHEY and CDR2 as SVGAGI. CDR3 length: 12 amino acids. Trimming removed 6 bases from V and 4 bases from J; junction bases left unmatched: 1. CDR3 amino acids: CASSRGGETQYF. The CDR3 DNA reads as TGTGCCAGCAGCCGGGGGGGAGAGACCCAGTACTTC.

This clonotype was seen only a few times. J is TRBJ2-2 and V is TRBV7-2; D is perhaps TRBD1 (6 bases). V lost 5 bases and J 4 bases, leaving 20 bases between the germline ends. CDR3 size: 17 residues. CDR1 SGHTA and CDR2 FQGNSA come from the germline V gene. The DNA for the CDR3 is TGTGCCAGCAGCCCAAATCCAAACACAGGGACCACCGGGGAGCTGTTTTTT. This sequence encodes CASSPNPNTGTTGELFF.